This is a list of T cell receptor beta chains from one sample in a study of blood T cells in healthy people across ages. TCRdb reanalysed the 5' RACE reads using MiXCR and keeps one entry per CDR3 protein. The repertoire holds hundreds of thousands of distinct CDR3 sequences, roughly 44% seen once, with around 18% in the top ten. Specimen: blood. The receptor source for this set is a man aged 55 to 70 in good health. Both conserved end residues are trimmed from each CDR3. D genes are given only for firm matches. Size is omitted from some rows. Given values are once, few, many or a class for expanded clones.

D gene	V gene	CDR3 length	clone size	J gene	CDR3 protein
TRBD1	TRBV30	11	NA	TRBJ1-2	AWSVGQVGGYT
TRBD1	TRBV6-5	16	NA	TRBJ2-5	ASSYLGQGAGWQETQY
NA	TRBV27	12	NA	TRBJ2-2	ASSPSPNTGELF
NA	TRBV6-1	13	NA	TRBJ2-1	ASSDAPSSYNEQF
NA	TRBV7-9	13	NA	NA	ASSPAGAGYNEQY
TRBD2	TRBV28	14	NA	TRBJ2-5	ASSRTSGGIGETQY
NA	TRBV10-3	10	NA	TRBJ1-2	AISDGWGGYT
TRBD1	TRBV12-3/TRBV12-4	13	NA	TRBJ2-1	ASSQPGQGANEQF
NA	TRBV27	13	many	TRBJ1-6	ASSSGQLGNSPLH
TRBD1	TRBV2	13	NA	TRBJ2-5	ASSEGRGLGETQY
NA	TRBV28	11	NA	TRBJ2-7	ASRRDGTYEQY
NA	TRBV5-1	13	NA	TRBJ2-7	ASSFRGGLTYEQY
NA	TRBV5-1	12	once	TRBJ2-5	ASSRGESQETQY
NA	TRBV3-1	11	NA	TRBJ2-1	ASSHRPDNEQF
NA	TRBV11-3	15	NA	TRBJ2-6	ASSGRSLWSGANVLT
NA	TRBV20-1	14	once	TRBJ2-4	SANDRLGVGKDIQY
NA	TRBV6-5	12	few	TRBJ2-5	ASSYLRDRETQY
TRBD1	TRBV7-9	13	NA	TRBJ1-4	ASSSTGGATEKLF
NA	TRBV20-1	13	NA	TRBJ2-4	SARDIRGTKNIQY
NA	TRBV6-2/TRBV6-3	13	NA	TRBJ2-1	ASSERGGAYNEQF
NA	TRBV28	12	few	TRBJ1-2	ASSLGQHSYGYT
NA	TRBV20-1	14	NA	TRBJ1-5	SAKDLTNYSNQPQH
NA	TRBV20-1	12	NA	TRBJ1-6	SASERVGHSPLH
TRBD2	TRBV18	13	many	TRBJ2-7	ASSPWTSGAYEQY
NA	TRBV20-1	11	NA	TRBJ2-7	SARADNPYEQY
NA	TRBV24-1	12	NA	TRBJ2-3	ATSDPDQTDTQY
TRBD1	TRBV6-6	12	NA	TRBJ1-2	ASSYSDRGYGYT
NA	TRBV9	12	once	TRBJ2-3	ASSVDSGSDTQY
NA	TRBV5-1	13	NA	TRBJ1-4	ASSALQDSGEKLF
TRBD1	TRBV28	12	NA	TRBJ2-7	ASSFTGAPYEQY
NA	TRBV4-1	13	NA	TRBJ1-4	ASSHSGASNEKLF
NA	TRBV7-2	13	many	TRBJ2-2	ASRPRQTYTGELF
NA	TRBV4-3	13	NA	TRBJ2-1	ASSQDIEAAYEQF
NA	TRBV12-3/TRBV12-4	13	NA	TRBJ1-2	ASSLIIGSDYGYT
NA	TRBV29-1	12	few	TRBJ1-3	SVEDRYSGNTIY
NA	TRBV27	14	many	TRBJ2-7	ASSLDVRIRAYEQY
NA	TRBV6-1	11	NA	TRBJ2-3	ASNVQGTDTQY
NA	TRBV3-1	9	NA	TRBJ1-2	ASSLESGYT
TRBD1	TRBV28	13	NA	TRBJ1-1	ASSRQGAESTEAF
NA	TRBV11-2	11	NA	TRBJ2-5	ANSLSELETQY
NA	TRBV5-1	14	NA	TRBJ1-4	ASSQPVRGRDEKLF
TRBD2	TRBV11-3	15	NA	TRBJ2-7	ASSLSVAGGLFYEQY
TRBD1	TRBV19	13	NA	TRBJ2-7	ASSRTGTDNYEQY
NA	TRBV20-1	14	once	TRBJ2-3	SARDIGLLGTETQY
NA	TRBV15	14	NA	TRBJ2-1	ATSRVAEISYNEQF
NA	TRBV29-1	10	few	TRBJ2-7	SVGRGAYEQY